The clone carrying this T cell receptor beta chain was seen ten or more times. Its antigen is unknown. This sample was included in a study of cytomegalovirus exposure and HLA in healthy donors. Overall study findings and caveats: It was approximately 160 TCR beta chains that were listed as cytomegalovirus-associated.

This CDR3 contains 14 residues. V lost 6 bases to trimming and J lost 7 bases, with 16 bases between them. Germline V gene data show CDR1 as LNHDA and CDR2 as SQIVND (reference sequence). It was with 60 Vbeta and 13 Jbeta primers that the PCR ran. This table comes from immunoSEQ multiplex PCR, and its TCRdb copy is limited to in-frame clones, with some not included. This repertoire shows 150,000 to 200,000 clones, 75% to 80% found once; its top ten account for more than 12%. Sequencing was carried out using PBMCs. The receptor comes from a man between 45 and 60 years old in good health and CMV-seropositive. This sequence joins TRBV19 and TRBJ1-5; D is perhaps TRBD1 (5 bases). The CDR3 sequence: CASSSVGGNQPQHF. In nucleotides, the CDR3 is TGTGCCAGTAGCTCCGTGGGGGGAAACCAGCCCCAGCATTTT.